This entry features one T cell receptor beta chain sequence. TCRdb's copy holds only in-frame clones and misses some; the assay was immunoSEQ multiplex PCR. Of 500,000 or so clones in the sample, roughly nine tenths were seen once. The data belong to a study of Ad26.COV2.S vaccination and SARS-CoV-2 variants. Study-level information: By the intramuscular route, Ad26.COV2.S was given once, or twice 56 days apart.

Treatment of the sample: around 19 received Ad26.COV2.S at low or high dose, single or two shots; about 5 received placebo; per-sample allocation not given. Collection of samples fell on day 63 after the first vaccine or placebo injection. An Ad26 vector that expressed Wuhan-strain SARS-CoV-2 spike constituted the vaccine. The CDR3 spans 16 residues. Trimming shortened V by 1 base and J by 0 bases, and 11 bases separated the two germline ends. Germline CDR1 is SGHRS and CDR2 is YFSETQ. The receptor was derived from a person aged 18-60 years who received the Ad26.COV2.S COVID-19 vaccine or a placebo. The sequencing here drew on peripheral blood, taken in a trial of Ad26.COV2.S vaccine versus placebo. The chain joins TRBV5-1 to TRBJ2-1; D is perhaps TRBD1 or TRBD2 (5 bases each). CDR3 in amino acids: CASSLSAGASYNEQFF. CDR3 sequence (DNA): TGCGCCAGCAGCTTGTCGGCCGGGGCCTCCTACAATGAGCAGTTCTTC.